These T cell receptor beta chains were read from a single sample in a study. TCRdb reprocessed the RT-PCR reads with MiXCR, giving one entry per CDR3 protein. The sample lists around 700,000 distinct CDR3 sequences, approximately 14% seen once, with 3.6% in the top ten. Sequencing was done on a sample of memory CD4+ T cells from blood. These receptors were taken from a female donor in good health, serving as a healthy control. Each CDR3 is given without its conserved first and last residue. Where a row states a size, it is once, few, many or the class of an expanded clone; other rows omit it.

few	TRBV6-1	ASRLTTDQPQH
few	TRBV7-8	ASSLVRLFDEQF
.	TRBV12-3/TRBV12-4	ASRGQGANSPLH
few	TRBV6-2/TRBV6-3	ASRLLEQLQETQY
few	TRBV3-1	ASSQTGAGDRETQY
.	TRBV30	AWNGRGFTGELF
.	TRBV15	ATSRDWTGGYT
many	TRBV29-1	SVGTGAITGELF
many	TRBV27	ASSSGKNTEAF
.	TRBV27	ASSFISYNEQF
.	TRBV27	ASSSGAHRESNQPQH
.	TRBV5-1	ASSATGKDGNTIY
.	TRBV20-1	SGDRGSNQPQH
.	TRBV7-9	ASSLNRDITEAF
few	TRBV6-5	ASRANRGQGEKLF
few	TRBV7-8	ASSLHDFRGPSTDTQY
many	TRBV6-4	ASSSGLNQPQH
few	TRBV6-6	ASSTQGPRETQY
.	TRBV20-1	SARVLGIASNQPQH
few	TRBV7-2	ASSLIAYGYT
.	TRBV5-1	ASSLGGQDTGELF
.	TRBV6-1	ASTLGQTQTYNEQF
.	TRBV11-3	ASSHKKTANTGELF
.	TRBV9	ASTSGMNTEAF
few	TRBV20-1	SATTPPELEQF
.	TRBV20-1	SARGQGLGTEAF
.	TRBV12-3/TRBV12-4	ASSSWEIETQY
.	TRBV6-5	ASRNQGLVEQY
.	TRBV4-2	ASSRGQGDHNEQF
.	TRBV2	ASSLEGPGLGYT
.	TRBV6-1	ASSPRTGENTEAF
.	TRBV20-1	SALPPNSGFTDTQY
few	TRBV18	ASSPTEDYEQY
many	TRBV6-6	ASNPGAYGYT
few	TRBV5-1	ASSWGPYGYT
few	TRBV11-2	ASSLVGSSGWGLNEQF
many	TRBV29-1	SAGTASTDTQY
many	TRBV5-1	ASSLALAASLYNEQF